This TCR beta chain was found in a study of PD-1 blockade in classical Hodgkin lymphoma. In every patient, relapse followed autologous stem cell transplantation, while exposure to brentuximab vedotin differed. The table came from immunoSEQ multiplex PCR; TCRdb's copy has only in-frame clones and leaves some out. This table holds tens of thousands of clones, approximately 81% found once. The CDR3 contains 14 residues. Germline lookup yields CDR1 SGHTA and CDR2 FQGNSA. V lost 1 base, J lost 4 bases, and 8 bases lay in between. Remarks on this clone: Antigen: not known.

General study points: Newly diagnosed patients had diversity similar to the baseline diversity of complete responders. TCR diversity in CD4+, not CD8+, cells rose significantly by C4D1. Patients were excluded if nivolumab began under 1 year after ASCT (the autologous transplant).

The chain has TRBV7-2 and TRBJ1-5; no definite D call. This specimen was peripheral blood mononuclear cells (PBMCs), taken at baseline. This clonotype originated in a human donor with classical Hodgkin lymphoma. CDR3 amino acids: CASSLGPRNQPQHF. The CDR3 DNA sequence: TGTGCCAGCAGCTTAGGGCCAAGAAATCAGCCCCAGCATTTT.